This T cell receptor beta chain was identified during a study of cytomegalovirus exposure and HLA in healthy donors (dated by TCRdb to 2016 to 2017). Describing the broader study: In an earlier analysis of roughly 590 of the donors, around 300 Gb of sequence data and 90 million to 120 million unique TCR beta sequences from 180 million or so T cells were reported. Among approximately 370 genotyped donors of the cohort, an average of approximately 200,000 unique TCR beta nucleotide sequences was sequenced per donor, of which about 18% were non-productive. The study used immunosequencing to profile the T cell repertoires of several hundred subjects and linked those repertoires to cytomegalovirus serostatus. Rather than drawing on any new phenotypic data, the later analysis identified candidate immune exposures from TCR beta sequences and the way those sequences occurred across donors. Roughly five DR-DQ haplotypes were handled as single units for association and clustering because linkage in the cohort was strong. An earlier analysis of approximately 630 of the donors applied high-throughput TCR beta sequencing to assess whether each TCR beta V gene segment acted as functional or pseudogenic. Donor age, sex, ethnicity and CMV serostatus were compiled together with the repertoire data. To predict cytomegalovirus infection status, the study brought together high-throughput TCR immunosequencing, statistical association of individual TCRs with disease status, and machine learning. Every repertoire in the discovery cohort had been generated on one and the same sequencing platform. Genome-wide SNP genotypes for about three fifths of the 666 donors were used in a later genetic analysis, which treated that subset as a discovery cohort. The study was designed to test whether signatures of past pathogen exposure could be identified by cataloging public T cell receptors. About 280 gigabases of sequencing data and 75 million to 85 million unique TCR sequences made up an early release that covered approximately 620 HLA-typed donors. HLA typing included class I and class II loci at four-digit resolution. In addition to the first cohort of around 670 subjects, a separate validation cohort of about 120 different subjects was used. A later analysis re-examined previously published TCR beta repertoires from roughly 720 donors and added high-resolution HLA genotyping to investigate patterns of TCR occurrence. Of the roughly 400 genotyped donors, roughly 80% fell in the genetic ancestry cluster associated with self-reported Caucasian donors. Typing coverage varied by locus: about 629-640 donors for A, B, C, DRB1 and DQB1; roughly 520 for DQA1; around 570 for DPA1; fewer than 480 for DPB1. What the study reported, not specific to this receptor: A total of 150 or so TCR beta chains were listed by the study as associated with cytomegalovirus. According to a later analysis, TCR association rates differed among HLA loci, with DRB1 alleles showing the most associated TCRs and HLA-C alleles showing the fewest. According to a later analysis, most CMV-associated TCR beta chains appeared to be HLA-restricted, and the HLA associations seemed to be driven largely by CMV exposure. According to the authors, the approach could potentially be generalized to other disease states and immunological phenotypes. HLA typing was unavailable for some donors at each locus, so association tests used only the typed subset. A further reported finding was that TCR beta sequences accurately predicted the HLA-A and HLA-B alleles for most subjects in the first cohort. Compared with the approximately 700-donor mean, donors in an Asian-associated ancestry cluster had fewer N-insertions in productive TCRs, according to a later genetic analysis. When HLA alleles, especially DR and DQ, strongly co-occurred, attributing TCR associations to individual alleles was difficult. Cytomegalovirus status was reported to be diagnosed by the classifier with high specificity and sensitivity in both the original and validation cohorts. In a later genetic analysis, a missense DCLRE1C variant was associated with V-gene and J-gene trimming of TCR beta chains, and the association was replicated in an independent cohort. A later analysis reported that several top co-occurrence clusters appeared linked to parvovirus B19, influenza, CMV and Epstein-Barr virus. A later analysis found that HLA-associated TCR beta chains were more clonally expanded and had lower generation probabilities than equally common non-associated chains. In this cohort, only TCR beta chains were sequenced, and detectable features were limited by the absence of alpha or paired-chain data. Most TCR sequences were seen in very few donors, while some public TCRs were found in many individuals. Because the 87-base-pair reads could not distinguish some IMGT-functional V segments, including TRBV6-2 and TRBV6-3, those segments were excluded. Linkage disequilibrium might explain the correlated functional status among segregating V segments, but an unknown experimental factor could not be ruled out. A group of highly shared sequence variants was considered likely to be a technical artifact of the sequencing pipeline. Roughly 15 rarely observed V segments, including chromosome 9 orphons, were excluded from the earlier analysis of about 500 of the donors because counts were too low. At a false discovery rate of 0.05, a later analysis linked under 20,000 TCR beta sequences to specific HLA alleles. An earlier analysis of around 500 of the donors showed that most TCR beta V segments appeared in productive rearrangements either about 87% or about 30% of the time, which broadly matched IMGT annotations. Immune exposure information for the cohort was limited to CMV serostatus. A few of the identified cytomegalovirus-associated TCR beta chains were confirmed in vitro to be specific for cytomegalovirus antigens. Presence/absence analyses assumed roughly uniform sequencing depth across donors, an assumption that may not hold.

Concerning this clone itself: There is no known antigen for this receptor. No clone much larger than this one lies a single base away; base qualities are absent.

In total, approximately 690 healthy bone marrow donors made up the cohort. Cohort members were all nominally healthy when sampled, although unrecorded immune exposures were likely present. The donor tested CMV seronegative and was one of the 352 seronegative cohort members. A peripheral blood sample was collected from each donor, and TCR beta sequencing was performed on peripheral blood mononuclear cells. The Qiagen DNeasy Blood Extraction Kit was used to extract genomic DNA from the blood cell samples. Looking up the germline V gene yields CDR1 SGHRS and CDR2 YFSETQ. Including the terminal cysteine and phenylalanine, the CDR3 comprises 19 residues. CDR3 DNA only is kept here, 57 bases in frame from base 1. Trimming takes 0 bases off V and 2 bases off J; junction bases not matched to a gene: 7. The protocol used for the library was the immunoSEQ multiplex PCR assay. For the multiplex PCR, a mixture combining 60 forward primers for TCR Vbeta segments and 13 reverse primers for TCR Jbeta segments was used. The CDR3 region of rearranged TCR beta genes was amplified from genomic DNA by a multiplex PCR assay. Amplified TCR beta libraries were sequenced as 87-base-pair reads on the Illumina HiSeq System. From the authors' description of their analysis: A later analysis counted about 80 million unique TCR beta chains across the roughly 700 repertoires, and some 11 million of these chains were shared by at least two donors. Raw reads were error-corrected and collapsed into unique sequences with a nearest-neighbor algorithm that merged closely related sequences to remove PCR and sequencing errors. CDR3 sequences were aligned to IMGT reference sequences to assign V, D and J gene segments. Each retained sequence needed at least a six-nucleotide match to both a V gene segment and a J gene segment. Rearrangements were called productive when the CDR3 lacked stop codons and stayed in frame with V and J; all others were non-productive. CDR3 was defined according to IMGT convention as the region running from the second conserved V-encoded cysteine to the conserved J-encoded phenylalanine. The earlier analysis of 500 to 650 of the donors excluded any sequence lacking an unambiguous match to a single V gene segment. An earlier analysis of approximately 590 of the donors called V segments functional above 56.7% productive rearrangements and segregating when the between-donor standard deviation exceeded 5%. A statistical classification framework was developed to diagnose cytomegalovirus status using the catalog of TCR beta chain sequences. In a later analysis, V and J genes were assigned by comparing TCR nucleotide sequences against IMGT/GENE-DB human TR gene sequences. The TCRdist pipeline was used in a later analysis to assign CDR3 sequences and most-parsimonious VDJ recombination scenarios. In a later analysis, each TCR beta chain was defined by its CDR3 amino acid sequence together with its V-gene family, and reads lacking a unique V-gene family were excluded. As a way to deal with suspected cross-contamination and a sequencing artifact, a later analysis dropped hundreds of nucleotide sequences that were highly shared and had low generation probability. For each public chain, a later analysis derived a clonal expansion index from normalized ranks of inferred template counts within each repertoire. In a later analysis, generation probabilities were computed using a VDJ recombination model fitted to out-of-frame rearrangements, and the results were checked against IGoR. Hypergeometric tests were used in a later analysis to score TCR-TCR, TCR-HLA and TCR-CMV co-occurrence, with a repertoire-size bias correction applied to the TCR pairs. To estimate false discovery rates, a later analysis permuted the HLA or CMV assignments 20 times. In a later analysis, co-occurring TCRs were grouped with DBSCAN, and TCRdist sequence similarity was added when clustering was performed within HLA-allele-positive subsets. Repertoires with fewer than 30,000 or more than 120,000 public chains, plus five repertoires with anomalous nucleotide sharing, were excluded from co-occurrence clustering. TCRdb re-hosts the immuneACCESS table, in-frame sequences only. Its copies lack some clones; in the studies checked, an unresolved V gene accounts for under half of them, and the cause for the rest is not known. V and J calls and clone size come straight from that table; D and trimming were deduced from the DNA. Present in this sample are some 140,000 clones, roughly 74% of which were seen just once. Of the sample, 2.5% to 3% falls within the top ten clones.

The rearrangement joined TRBV5-1 to TRBJ2-1; a stretch of 14 junction bases matches TRBD2. The receptor was derived from a man aged 18-30 years in good health and CMV-seronegative. Sequenced material: PBMCs. CDR3 reads: CASSLGLAGGRRPYNEQFF. The nucleotide sequence is given as TGCGCCAGCAGCTTGGGACTAGCGGGGGGGCGTCGCCCCTACAATGAGCAGTTCTTC.